This T cell receptor (beta chain) was sequenced during a study of T cells in localized non-small cell lung cancer. Study-wide results and limits: Maximal T cell clonality occurred in uninvolved adjacent lung, with tumor ranking below it. Among blood samples, higher T cell density accompanied longer overall survival. As only one tumor region underwent sequencing, heterogeneity remains possible.

Sequencing was performed with immunoSEQ multiplex PCR; in TCRdb, only in-frame clones are kept and a portion is missing. The sample yields 15,000 to 20,000 clones, 65% to 85% seen once. This clone was counted only a few times. Its antigen is currently unknown. The CDR3 runs 16 residues. Germline lookup yields CDR1 SGHAT and CDR2 FQDESV (reference sequence). Trimming took 5 bases from V and 4 from J; bases not matched to a gene: 10. This receptor was identified in a male donor older than 55 with stage III lung adenocarcinoma. The genes are TRBV11-1 and TRBJ2-2, with 7 bases matching TRBD1. Source: peripheral blood, taken before any cancer treatment. The CDR3 reads CASSATGVRTTGELFF. The CDR3 nucleotides are TGTGCCAGCAGCGCCACAGGGGTACGAACCACCGGGGAGCTGTTTTTT.